This entry concerns a single TCR beta chain. Its target is unknown. PCR involved 60 Vbeta and 13 Jbeta primers. Using immunoSEQ multiplex PCR, the repertoire was profiled, and TCRdb retains in-frame clones only, with some absent. The repertoire holds about 83,000 clones, with more than 80% as singletons. The CDR3 is 16 residues long. The V and J ends lost 2 bases and 5 bases respectively, with 19 bases between them. Germline V gene lookup returns CDR1 SGHDT and CDR2 YYEEEE. These data come from a study of cytomegalovirus exposure and HLA in healthy donors. Study-wide findings and caveats: While the bulk of TCR sequences proved rare, some public TCRs turned up in many donors. The study dropped some indistinguishable V segments, TRBV6-2 and TRBV6-3 among them.

The sequence was collected from a woman in her twenties or thirties in good health and CMV-seronegative. The J gene is TRBJ1-2, the V gene TRBV5-6; D not certain. Sequencing used PBMCs. CDR3 in DNA: TGTGCCAGCAGCTTACGTTATCCGTTAACAGTATATGGCTACACCTTC. It is translated as CASSLRYPLTVYGYTF.